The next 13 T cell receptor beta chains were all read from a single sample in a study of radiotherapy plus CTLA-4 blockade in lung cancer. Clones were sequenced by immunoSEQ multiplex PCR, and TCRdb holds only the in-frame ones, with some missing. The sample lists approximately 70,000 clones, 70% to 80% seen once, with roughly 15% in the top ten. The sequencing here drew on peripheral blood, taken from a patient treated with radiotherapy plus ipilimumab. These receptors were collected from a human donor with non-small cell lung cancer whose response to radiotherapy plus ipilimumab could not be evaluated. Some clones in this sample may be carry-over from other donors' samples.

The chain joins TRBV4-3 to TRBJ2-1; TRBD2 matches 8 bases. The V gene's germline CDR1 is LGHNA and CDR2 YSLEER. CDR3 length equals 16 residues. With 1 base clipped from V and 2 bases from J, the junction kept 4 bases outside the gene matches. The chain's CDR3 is CASSQGAGGPYNEQFF. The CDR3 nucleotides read TGCGCCAGCAGCCAAGGGGCGGGGGGCCCCTACAATGAGCAGTTCTTC.

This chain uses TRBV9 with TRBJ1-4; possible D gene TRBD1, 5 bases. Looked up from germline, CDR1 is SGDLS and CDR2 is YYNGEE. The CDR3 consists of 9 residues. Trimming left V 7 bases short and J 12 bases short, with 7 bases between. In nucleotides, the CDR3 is TGTGCCAGCGCGGGACAACTGTTTTTT. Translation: CASAGQLFF.

The CDR3 is CASSFRTGGESPLHF. The CDR3 DNA sequence: TGTGCCAGCAGTTTTCGGACAGGAGGGGAATCACCCCTCCACTTT. The chain recombines TRBV27 with TRBJ1-6, with 7 bases matching TRBD1. The V and J ends lost 3 bases and 10 bases, in that order; junction bases with no gene match: 9. This CDR3 contains 15 residues. Germline values: CDR1 MNHEY, CDR2 SMNVEV (reference sequence).

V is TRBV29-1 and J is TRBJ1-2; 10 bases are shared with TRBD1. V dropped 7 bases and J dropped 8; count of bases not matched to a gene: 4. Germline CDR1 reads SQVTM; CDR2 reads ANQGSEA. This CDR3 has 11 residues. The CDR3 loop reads CSGQGAGGYTF. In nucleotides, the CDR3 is TGCAGCGGACAGGGGGCGGGCGGCTACACCTTC. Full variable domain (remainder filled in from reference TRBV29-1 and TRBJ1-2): SAVISQKPSRDICQRGTSLTIQCQVDSQVTMMFWYRQQPGQSLTLIATANQGSEATYESGFVIDKFPISRPNLTFSTLTVSNMSPEDSSIYLCSGQGAGGYTFGSGTRLTVV.

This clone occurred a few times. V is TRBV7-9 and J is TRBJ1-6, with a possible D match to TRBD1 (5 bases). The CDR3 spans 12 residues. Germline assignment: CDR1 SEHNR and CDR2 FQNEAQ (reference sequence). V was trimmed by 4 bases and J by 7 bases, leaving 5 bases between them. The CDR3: CASSSGNSPLHF. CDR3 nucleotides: TGTGCCAGCAGCTCAGGGAATTCACCCCTCCACTTT.

For the CDR3, the DNA is TGTGCCAGCAGCTTTTTGACAGGGGCCTATAATTCACCCCTCCACTTT. This encodes CASSFLTGAYNSPLHF. The V call is TRBV7-2, the J call TRBJ1-6, with 8 positions matching TRBD1. The V and J ends lost 3 bases and 2 bases, in that order; junction bases with no gene match: 3. The CDR3 covers 16 residues. Germline V CDR1 and CDR2: SGHTA, FQGNSA.

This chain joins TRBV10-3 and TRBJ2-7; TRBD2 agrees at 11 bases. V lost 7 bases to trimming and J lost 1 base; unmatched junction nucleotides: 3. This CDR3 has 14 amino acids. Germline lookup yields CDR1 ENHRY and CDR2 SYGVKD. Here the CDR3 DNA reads TGTGCCATCAAGACTAGCGGGGATTCCTACGAGCAGTACTTC. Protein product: CAIKTSGDSYEQYF.

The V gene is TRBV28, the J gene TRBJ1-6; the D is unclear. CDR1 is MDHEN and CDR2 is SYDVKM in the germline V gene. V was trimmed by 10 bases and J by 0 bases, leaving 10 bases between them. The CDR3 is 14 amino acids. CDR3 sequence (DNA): TGTGCCACAAAAGAGGGCTCCTATAATTCACCCCTCCACTTT. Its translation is CATKEGSYNSPLHF.

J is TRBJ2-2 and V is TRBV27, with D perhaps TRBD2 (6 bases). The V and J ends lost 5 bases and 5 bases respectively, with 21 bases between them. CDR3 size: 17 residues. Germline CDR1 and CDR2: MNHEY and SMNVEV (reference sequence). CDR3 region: CASSTRMALRGTGELFF. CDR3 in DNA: TGTGCCAGCAGTACCCGGATGGCCCTGCGGGGAACCGGGGAGCTGTTTTTT.

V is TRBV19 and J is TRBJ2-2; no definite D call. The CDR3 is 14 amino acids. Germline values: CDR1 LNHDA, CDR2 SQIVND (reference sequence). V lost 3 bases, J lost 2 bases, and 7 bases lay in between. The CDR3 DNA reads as TGTGCCAGTAGTATCCCCCAAAACACCGGGGAGCTGTTTTTT. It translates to CASSIPQNTGELFF.

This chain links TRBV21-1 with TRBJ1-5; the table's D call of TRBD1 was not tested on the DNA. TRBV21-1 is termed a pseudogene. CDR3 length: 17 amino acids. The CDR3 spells CASSKAPAGGNNQPQHF. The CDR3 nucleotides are TGTGCCAGCAGCAAAGCGCCGGCAGGGGGCAACAATCAGCCCCAGCATTTT.

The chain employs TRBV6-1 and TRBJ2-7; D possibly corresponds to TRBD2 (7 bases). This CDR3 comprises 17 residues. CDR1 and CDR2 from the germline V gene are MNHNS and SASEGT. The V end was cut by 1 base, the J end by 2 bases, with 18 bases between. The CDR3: CASSEVVRGAIAYEQYF. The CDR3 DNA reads TGTGCCAGCAGTGAAGTTGTACGGGGGGCAATCGCCTACGAGCAGTACTTC.

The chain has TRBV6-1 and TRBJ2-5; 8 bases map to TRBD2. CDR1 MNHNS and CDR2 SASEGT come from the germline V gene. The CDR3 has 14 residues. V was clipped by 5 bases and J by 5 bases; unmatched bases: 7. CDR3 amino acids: CASSPGGARETQYF. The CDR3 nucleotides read TGTGCCAGCAGTCCCGGGGGGGCGCGGGAGACCCAGTACTTC.